This T cell receptor beta chain is from a study of glioma-infiltrating T cells. Study results and caveats: Tissue and blood shared very few CDR3 sequences. Above-expected tissue-blood divergence occurred in all gliomas, most in low-grade ones.

Germline CDR1 is WSHSY and CDR2 is SAAADI. The V end lost 4 bases, the J end lost 4 bases, and 8 bases lay between the germline ends. This CDR3 comprises 14 residues. The iRepertoire nested amplicon-rescue multiplex PCR amplified TCR alpha and beta CDR3s from RNA. One-step reverse transcription and amplification started from around 100-400 ng of tissue mRNA or PBMC total RNA. TCRdb ran MiXCR on the multiplex PCR reads and lists one entry per CDR3 protein. Among roughly 200,000 distinct CDR3 sequences listed, more than 30% were seen once. This clonotype showed up many times. Its target is not known. The TCR originated in a human donor with low-grade glioma or glioblastoma, undergoing nonglioma brain surgery, or in good health (not recorded which). Sequencing was done on a sample of glioma tissue, nonneoplastic brain tissue, or PBMCs (not recorded which). The chain uses TRBV10-2 and TRBJ2-6; no definite D call. In nucleotides, the CDR3 is TGCGCCAGCAGTGGGGCACCCGGGGCCAACGTCCTGACTTTC. It is translated as CASSGAPGANVLTF.